The entry below describes one T cell receptor beta chain. Assay: immunoSEQ multiplex PCR; the TCRdb copy retains only in-frame clones and omits some. The sample includes 100,000 to 120,000 clones, 88% of them seen just once. The data originate from a study of blood T cell repertoires in COVID-19. For the study at large: Collection of acute and convalescent COVID-19 samples took place in the United States, Italy and Spain.

The V end was cut by 2 bases, the J end by 4 bases, with 14 bases between. The germline CDR1 and CDR2 sequences are KGHSH and LQKENI. The CDR3 spans 15 residues. The chain combines TRBV18 with TRBJ1-1; D ambiguous. This sequence originates from a woman in her forties or fifties with acute or convalescent COVID-19. What was sequenced was peripheral blood. CDR3 sequence: CASSPTGERFTEAFF. The CDR3 DNA is TGTGCCAGCTCACCAACTGGGGAGAGGTTCACTGAAGCTTTCTTT. Full variable domain (missing parts from reference TRBV18 and TRBJ1-1): NAGVMQNPRHLVRRRGQEARLRCSPMKGHSHVYWYRQLPEEGLKFMVYLQKENIIDESGMPKERFSAEFPKEGPSILRIQQVVRGDSAAYFCASSPTGERFTEAFFGQGTRLTVV.